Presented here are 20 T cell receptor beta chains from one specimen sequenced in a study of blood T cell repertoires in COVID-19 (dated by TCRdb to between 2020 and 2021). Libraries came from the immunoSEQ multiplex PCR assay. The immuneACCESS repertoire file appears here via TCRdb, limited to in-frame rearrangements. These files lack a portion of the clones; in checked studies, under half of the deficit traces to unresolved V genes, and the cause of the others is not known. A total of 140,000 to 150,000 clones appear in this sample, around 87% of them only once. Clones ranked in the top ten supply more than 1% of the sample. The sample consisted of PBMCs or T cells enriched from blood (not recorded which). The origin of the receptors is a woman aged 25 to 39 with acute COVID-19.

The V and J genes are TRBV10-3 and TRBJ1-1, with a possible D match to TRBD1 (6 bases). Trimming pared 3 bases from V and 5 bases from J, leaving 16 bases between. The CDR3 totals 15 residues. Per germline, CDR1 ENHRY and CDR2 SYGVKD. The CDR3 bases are TGTGCCATCAGTGACGGGAGGGGGGGATATACTGAAGCTTTCTTT. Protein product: CAISDGRGGYTEAFF.

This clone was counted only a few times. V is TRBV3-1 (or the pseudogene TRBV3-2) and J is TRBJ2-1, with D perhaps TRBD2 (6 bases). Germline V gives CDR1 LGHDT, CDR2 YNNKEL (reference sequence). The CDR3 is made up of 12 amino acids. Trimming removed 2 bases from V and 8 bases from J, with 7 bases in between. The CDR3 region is CASSQWDYEQFF. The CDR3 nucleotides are TGTGCCAGCAGCCAATGGGACTATGAGCAGTTCTTC.

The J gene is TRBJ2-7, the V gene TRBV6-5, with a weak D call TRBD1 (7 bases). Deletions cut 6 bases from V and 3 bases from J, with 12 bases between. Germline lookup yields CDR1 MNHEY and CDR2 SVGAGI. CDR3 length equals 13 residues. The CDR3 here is CASRQGDFYEQYF. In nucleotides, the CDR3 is TGTGCCAGCAGGCAGGGGGACTTCTACGAGCAGTACTTC.

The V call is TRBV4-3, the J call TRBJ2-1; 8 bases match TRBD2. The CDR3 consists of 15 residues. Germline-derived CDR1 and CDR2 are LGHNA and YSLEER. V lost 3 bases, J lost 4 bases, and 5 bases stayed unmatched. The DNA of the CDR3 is TGCGCCAGCAGCCACGAGCGGGAGACATACAATGAGCAGTTCTTC. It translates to CASSHERETYNEQFF.

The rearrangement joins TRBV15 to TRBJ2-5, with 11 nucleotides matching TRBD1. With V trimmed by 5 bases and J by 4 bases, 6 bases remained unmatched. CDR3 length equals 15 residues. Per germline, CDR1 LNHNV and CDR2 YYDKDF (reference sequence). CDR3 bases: TGTGCCACCAGCTGGGGGACAGGGGGAGGAGAGACCCAGTACTTC. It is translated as CATSWGTGGGETQYF.

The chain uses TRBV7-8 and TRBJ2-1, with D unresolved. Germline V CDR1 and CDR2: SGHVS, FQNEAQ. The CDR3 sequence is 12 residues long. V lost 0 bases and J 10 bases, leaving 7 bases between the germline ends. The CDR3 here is CASSLASREQFF. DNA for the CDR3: TGTGCCAGCAGCTTAGCGTCGAGGGAGCAGTTCTTC.

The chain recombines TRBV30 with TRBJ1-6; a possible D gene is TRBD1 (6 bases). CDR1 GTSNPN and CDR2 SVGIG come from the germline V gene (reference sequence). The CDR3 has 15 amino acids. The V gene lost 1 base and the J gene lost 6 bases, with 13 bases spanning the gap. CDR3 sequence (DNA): TGTGCCTGGAGTGCACAGGGATTGAGTAATTCACCCCTCCACTTT. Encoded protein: CAWSAQGLSNSPLHF.

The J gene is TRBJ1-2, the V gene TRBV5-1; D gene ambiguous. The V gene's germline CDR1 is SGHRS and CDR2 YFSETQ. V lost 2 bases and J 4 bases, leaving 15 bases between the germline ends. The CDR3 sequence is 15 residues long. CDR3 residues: CASSLEDGILYGYTF. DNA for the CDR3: TGCGCCAGCAGCTTAGAAGACGGGATACTCTATGGCTACACCTTC.

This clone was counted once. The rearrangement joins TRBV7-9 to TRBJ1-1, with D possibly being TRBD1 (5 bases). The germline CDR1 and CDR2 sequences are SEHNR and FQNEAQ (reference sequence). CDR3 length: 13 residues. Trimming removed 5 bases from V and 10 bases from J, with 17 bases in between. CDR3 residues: CASSPQGSEVAFF. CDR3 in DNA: TGTGCCAGCAGCCCCCAGGGCAGCGAGGTAGCTTTCTTT.

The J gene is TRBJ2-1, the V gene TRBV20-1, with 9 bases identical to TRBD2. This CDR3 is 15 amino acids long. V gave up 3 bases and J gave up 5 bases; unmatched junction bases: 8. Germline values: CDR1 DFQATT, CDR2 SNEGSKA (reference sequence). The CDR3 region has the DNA TGCAGTGCTAGTAAAGCTAGCGGGACGGACAATGAGCAGTTCTTC. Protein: CSASKASGTDNEQFF.

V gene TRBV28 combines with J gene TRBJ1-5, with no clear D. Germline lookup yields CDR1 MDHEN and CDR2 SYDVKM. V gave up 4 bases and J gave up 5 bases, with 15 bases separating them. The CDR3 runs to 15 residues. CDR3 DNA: TGTGCCAGCAGTTCACCGAGGCAGCGAGATCAGCCCCAGCATTTT. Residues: CASSSPRQRDQPQHF.

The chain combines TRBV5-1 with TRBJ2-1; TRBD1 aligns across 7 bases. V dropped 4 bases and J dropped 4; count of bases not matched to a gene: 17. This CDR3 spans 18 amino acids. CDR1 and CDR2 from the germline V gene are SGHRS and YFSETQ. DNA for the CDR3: TGCGCCAGCAGCCGAACGTGGATTCCGGGACAGACGTACAATGAGCAGTTCTTC. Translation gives CASSRTWIPGQTYNEQFF.

Here the CDR3 reads CASSLLAGSPTDTQYF. CDR3 coding DNA: TGTGCCAGCAGCTTGCTAGCGGGATCCCCCACAGATACGCAGTATTTT. V is TRBV5-8 and J is TRBJ2-3; 9 positions match TRBD2. Per germline, CDR1 SGHTS and CDR2 YDEGEE. This CDR3 spans 16 amino acids. V trimming: 1 base; J trimming: 2 bases; junction bases outside the gene matches: 5.

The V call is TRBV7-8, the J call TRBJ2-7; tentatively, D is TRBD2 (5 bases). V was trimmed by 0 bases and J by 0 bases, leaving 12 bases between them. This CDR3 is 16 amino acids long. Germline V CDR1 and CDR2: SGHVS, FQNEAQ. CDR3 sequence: CASSLALRVGSYEQYF. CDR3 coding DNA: TGTGCCAGCAGCTTAGCTTTGAGGGTTGGCTCCTACGAGCAGTACTTC.

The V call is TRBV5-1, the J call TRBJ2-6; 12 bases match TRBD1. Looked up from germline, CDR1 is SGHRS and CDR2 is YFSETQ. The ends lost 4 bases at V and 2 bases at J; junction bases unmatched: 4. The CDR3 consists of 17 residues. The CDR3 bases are TGCGCCAGCAGCCTGGGGACAGGGGGCCCTGGGGCCAACGTCCTGACTTTC. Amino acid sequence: CASSLGTGGPGANVLTF.

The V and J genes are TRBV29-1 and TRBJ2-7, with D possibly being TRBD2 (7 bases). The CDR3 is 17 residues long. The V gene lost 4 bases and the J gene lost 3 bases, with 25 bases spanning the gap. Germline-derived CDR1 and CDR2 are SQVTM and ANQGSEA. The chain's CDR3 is CSVALPRVEGGGYEQYF. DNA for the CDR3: TGCAGCGTTGCATTGCCACGGGTGGAGGGAGGGGGCTACGAGCAGTACTTC.

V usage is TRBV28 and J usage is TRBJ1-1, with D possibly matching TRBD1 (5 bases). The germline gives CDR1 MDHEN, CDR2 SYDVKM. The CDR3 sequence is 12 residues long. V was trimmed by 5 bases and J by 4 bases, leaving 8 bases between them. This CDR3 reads CASSHRPTEAFF. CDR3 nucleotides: TGTGCCAGCAGTCACAGGCCCACTGAAGCTTTCTTT. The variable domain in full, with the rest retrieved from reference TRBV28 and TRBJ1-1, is DVKVTQSSRYLVKRTGEKVFLECVQDMDHENMFWYRQDPGLGLRLIYFSYDVKMKEKGDIPEGYSVSREKKERFSLILESASTNQTSMYLCASSHRPTEAFFGQGTRLTVV.

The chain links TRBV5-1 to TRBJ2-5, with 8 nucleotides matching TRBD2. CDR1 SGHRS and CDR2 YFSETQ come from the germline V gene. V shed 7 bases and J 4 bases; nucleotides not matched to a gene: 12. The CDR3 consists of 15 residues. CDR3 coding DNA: TGCGCCAGCGCCAACCCACTGAGCGGGAGAGAGACCCAGTACTTC. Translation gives CASANPLSGRETQYF. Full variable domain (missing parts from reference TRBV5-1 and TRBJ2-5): KAGVTQTPRYLIKTRGQQVTLSCSPISGHRSVSWYQQTPGQGLQFLFEYFSETQRNKGNFPGRFSGRQFSNSRSEMNVSTLELGDSALYLCASANPLSGRETQYFGPGTRLLVL.

This chain's CDR3 is CASSPGRGSYNEQFF. The CDR3 coding sequence is TGTGCCAGCAGCCCCGGAAGGGGCTCCTACAATGAGCAGTTCTTC. The chain uses TRBV7-6 and TRBJ2-1; TRBD1 might be the D (5 bases). Per germline, CDR1 SGHVS and CDR2 FNYEAQ. Trimming cost V 5 bases and J 0 bases, with 11 bases left between them. This CDR3 region has 15 residues.

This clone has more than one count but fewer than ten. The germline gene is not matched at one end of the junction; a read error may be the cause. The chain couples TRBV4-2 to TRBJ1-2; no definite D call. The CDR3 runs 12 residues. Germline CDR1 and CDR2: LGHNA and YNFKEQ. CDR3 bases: TGTGCCAGCAGCCAAGAAGAGTATGACTACACCTTC. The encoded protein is CASSQEEYDYTF.